The T cell receptor (beta chain) under discussion was sequenced for a study of T cells in Graves' hyperthyroidism and ophthalmopathy. Findings and limits, study-wide: Ophthalmopathy stood apart from stable hyperthyroidism in a 13 V-J model.

In this sample, this clonotype turned up many times. Its antigen remains unknown. The CDR3 covers 17 residues. Trimming shortened V by 3 bases and J by 1 base, and 18 bases separated the two germline ends. Germline-derived CDR1 and CDR2 are LNHDA and SQIVND (reference sequence). At least 3 on the Clinical Activity Score was recorded for ophthalmopathy patients, who also had NOSPECS grade at least 4 and duration under 3 months. PBMCs were obtained from approximately 10 ml fresh peripheral blood. Template material for amplifying TCR beta CDR3 regions consisted of RNA transcripts. The study used the HTBI primer set for a first-round RT-PCR of the TCR CDR3. Each CDR3 protein gets one entry after TCRdb re-called the multiplex PCR reads with MiXCR. The profile shows roughly 500,000 distinct CDR3 sequences, about 15% of them singletons.

The material sequenced was blood. The sequence was collected from a woman aged 25-40 years with Graves' ophthalmopathy. The rearrangement uses TRBV19 and TRBJ1-1; D call uncertain. CDR3 coding DNA: TGTGCCAGTAGTATCCCCCCCACGGGAAGGAAGAACACTGAAGCTTTCTTT. It is translated as CASSIPPTGRKNTEAFF.